These 22 T cell receptor beta chains were all obtained from the same sample, sequenced in a study of radiotherapy plus CTLA-4 blockade in lung cancer. Method: immunoSEQ multiplex PCR; TCRdb's copy keeps in-frame clones and lacks some. Of over 70,000 clones in the sample, approximately 83% were seen once. Specimen: peripheral blood, collected from a patient treated with radiotherapy plus ipilimumab. These receptors all stem from a human donor with non-small cell lung cancer who had a partial response to radiotherapy plus ipilimumab.

The chain links TRBV7-9 to TRBJ1-5, with 7 bases aligning to TRBD1. This CDR3 spans 14 amino acids. Germline trimming cut 4 bases from V and 6 bases from J; bases unmatched to any gene: 6. Germline V gives CDR1 SEHNR, CDR2 FQNEAQ (reference sequence). The CDR3 DNA sequence: TGTGCCAGCAGCTCCACGACAGGGTTTCAGCCCCAGCATTTT. Its protein is CASSSTTGFQPQHF.

The gene calls are TRBV29-1 and TRBJ1-2; D ambiguous. Trimming shortened V by 1 base and J by 1 base, and 10 bases separated the two germline ends. The CDR3 runs to 14 residues. Per germline, CDR1 SQVTM and CDR2 ANQGSEA. In DNA form, the CDR3 reads TGCAGCGTTGAAGGGGCGGGCTTTAACTATGGCTACACCTTC. Its translation: CSVEGAGFNYGYTF. Full variable domain (remainder filled in from reference TRBV29-1 and TRBJ1-2): SAVISQKPSRDICQRGTSLTIQCQVDSQVTMMFWYRQQPGQSLTLIATANQGSEATYESGFVIDKFPISRPNLTFSTLTVSNMSPEDSSIYLCSVEGAGFNYGYTFGSGTRLTVV.

This clone turned up a few times. The V call is TRBV10-3, the J call TRBJ1-1; 10 nucleotides match TRBD1. Germline V gene lookup returns CDR1 ENHRY and CDR2 SYGVKD. The CDR3 has 14 residues. The ends lost 6 bases at V and 9 bases at J; junction bases unmatched: 10. The CDR3 spells CAISDYDRGHQAFF. In DNA, the CDR3 is TGTGCCATCAGCGACTACGACAGGGGGCACCAAGCTTTCTTT.

This clone showed up just once. The chain links TRBV6-1 to TRBJ2-2; maybe TRBD2 (5 bases). CDR1 is MNHNS and CDR2 is SASEGT in the germline V gene. The germline V and J ends were trimmed by 0 bases and 6 bases, with 8 bases remaining between them. The CDR3 loop spans 14 amino acids. The CDR3 bases are TGTGCCAGCAGTGAAGCGAGGGCGGCCGGGGAGCTGTTTTTT. This translates into CASSEARAAGELFF.

The rearrangement links TRBV4-2 to TRBJ2-2; 12 nucleotides agree with TRBD2. This CDR3 spans 17 amino acids. Germline V lookup: CDR1 LGHNA, CDR2 YNFKEQ. J gave up 3 bases and V 1 base, and 3 bases lay outside the gene matches. The CDR3 DNA reads as TGTGCCAGCAGCCAAGGACTAGCGGGAGTTCACACCGGGGAGCTGTTTTTT. This gives the protein CASSQGLAGVHTGELFF.

This chain uses TRBV5-1 with TRBJ2-7, with D perhaps matching TRBD1 (6 bases). The V gene's germline CDR1 is SGHRS and CDR2 YFSETQ. The germline V and J ends were trimmed by 4 bases and 3 bases, with 17 bases remaining between them. The CDR3 is 15 amino acids. CDR3 sequence: CASSLLIGQNYEQYF. In DNA, the CDR3 is TGCGCCAGCAGCCTGCTGATAGGACAGAACTACGAGCAGTACTTC. The full variable domain, rest sourced from reference TRBV5-1 and TRBJ2-7, is KAGVTQTPRYLIKTRGQQVTLSCSPISGHRSVSWYQQTPGQGLQFLFEYFSETQRNKGNFPGRFSGRQFSNSRSEMNVSTLELGDSALYLCASSLLIGQNYEQYFGPGTRLTVT.

The CDR3 coding sequence is TGTGCCAGCAGTGATGTGCTAAATGAGCAGTTCTTC. Translation gives CASSDVLNEQFF. The V gene is TRBV25-1, the J gene TRBJ2-1; D not certain. Germline CDR1 reads MGHDK; CDR2 reads SYGVNS. CDR3 length equals 12 residues. V lost 3 bases to trimming and J lost 7 bases, with 7 bases between them. Full variable domain (remainder filled in from reference TRBV25-1 and TRBJ2-1): EADIYQTPRYLVIGTGKKITLECSQTMGHDKMYWYQQDPGMELHLIHYSYGVNSTEKGDLSSESTVSRIRTEHFPLTLESARPSHTSQYLCASSDVLNEQFFGPGTRLTVL.

The rearrangement links TRBV5-5 to TRBJ2-7, with 9 bases aligning to TRBD1. Trimming took 3 bases from V and 5 from J; bases not matched to a gene: 9. Germline V gene sequence: CDR1 SGHKS, CDR2 YYEKEE (reference sequence). The CDR3 runs to 15 residues. The CDR3 DNA reads as TGTGCCAGCAGCTGGGGGGGAGGGACAGGGAACGAGCAGTACTTC. Protein: CASSWGGGTGNEQYF.

In its sample, this clone was seen once. The chain employs TRBV5-4 and TRBJ2-7; TRBD2 might be the D (6 bases). The V and J ends lost 0 bases and 2 bases respectively, with 9 bases between them. Per germline, CDR1 SGHNT and CDR2 YYREEE (reference sequence). The CDR3 runs 14 residues. CDR3 sequence (DNA): TGTGCCAGCAGCTTGGCCGGGAGCCCCTACGAGCAGTACTTC. This encodes CASSLAGSPYEQYF.

The genes are TRBV7-2 and TRBJ1-3; tentatively, D is TRBD1 (5 bases). This CDR3 has 16 amino acids. The V gene lost 1 base and the J gene lost 2 bases, with 12 bases spanning the gap. Germline CDR1 and CDR2: SGHTA and FQGNSA. The CDR3 DNA sequence: TGTGCCAGCAGCTTAGATTGGTTGACAGCTGGAAACACCATATATTTT. Its translation: CASSLDWLTAGNTIYF.

This clone was seen only a few times. One end of the junction varies from germline; a read error may be responsible. The CDR3 protein is CASSSGIF. Written as DNA, the CDR3 is TGTGCCAGCAGTTCGGGGATCTTC. The chain uses TRBV7-9 and TRBJ1-2; D is ambiguous. The CDR3 covers 8 residues. The germline CDR1 and CDR2 sequences are SEHNR and FQNEAQ (reference sequence).

This rearrangement joins TRBV5-1 to TRBJ2-6, with D perhaps matching TRBD1 (5 bases). The CDR3 covers 18 residues. The germline CDR1 and CDR2 sequences are SGHRS and YFSETQ. Trimming took off 0 bases at V and 0 bases at J, with 13 bases between the two ends. CDR3 residues: CASSLVALTDSGANVLTF. The CDR3 coding sequence is TGCGCCAGCAGCTTGGTCGCCTTGACAGACTCTGGGGCCAACGTCCTGACTTTC.

CDR3 nucleotides: TGTGCCAGCAGCTTGGGGGGGGACTGGAGCACAGATACGCAGTATTTT. This translates into CASSLGGDWSTDTQYF. The gene calls are TRBV5-6 and TRBJ2-3, with a weak D call TRBD2 (6 bases). The germline V gene has CDR1 SGHDT and CDR2 YYEEEE. The CDR3 is 16 residues long. The V end lost 0 bases, the J end lost 0 bases, and 11 bases lay between the germline ends. Drawing the rest from reference TRBV5-6 and TRBJ2-3, the complete variable domain is DAGVTQSPTHLIKTRGQQVTLRCSPKSGHDTVSWYQQALGQGPQFIFQYYEEEERQRGNFPDRFSGHQFPNYSSELNVNALLLGDSALYLCASSLGGDWSTDTQYFGPGTRLTVL.

On this clone itself: Different DNA sequences within this sample yield the same CDR3. The rearrangement links TRBV7-2 to TRBJ2-7; weak D call: TRBD2 (5 bases). Germline V gene lookup returns CDR1 SGHTA and CDR2 FQGNSA. The CDR3 has 18 amino acids. CDR3 nucleotides: TGTGCCAGCAGCCTAACCCCCAGAGGGCCCTCCCAGGCTTACGAACAGTACGTC. This codes for CASSLTPRGPSQAYEQYV.

The chain has TRBV4-2 and TRBJ1-1, with a weak D call TRBD1 (5 bases). The ends were cut back, 4 bases at V and 1 base at J, with 13 bases in the middle. The germline V gene encodes CDR1 LGHNA and CDR2 YNFKEQ. The CDR3 runs to 15 residues. The CDR3 region has the DNA TGTGCCAGCAGCCCCATCTGGGGGGAGAACACTGAAGCTTTCTTT. Residues: CASSPIWGENTEAFF.

The CDR3 DNA follows: TGTGCCAGCAGTGACTCGAGAGGGAGGAGTGACACCGGGGAGCTGTTTTTT. The encoded protein is CASSDSRGRSDTGELFF. The chain couples TRBV6-4 to TRBJ2-2; D might be TRBD2 (6 bases). Trimming removed 0 bases at V and 3 bases at J, with 14 bases between. Germline values: CDR1 MRHNA, CDR2 SNTAGT. The CDR3 covers 17 residues.

This clone was observed a single time. The rearrangement uses TRBV5-1 and TRBJ1-4, with 8 nucleotides matching TRBD1. CDR1 and CDR2 (germline): SGHRS, YFSETQ. V was pared by 2 bases and J by 8 bases, with 5 bases of the junction left unmatched. The CDR3 totals 14 residues. The CDR3 here is CASSLQGVQEKLFF. In DNA form, the CDR3 reads TGCGCCAGCAGCTTACAGGGGGTTCAGGAAAAACTGTTTTTT.

The chain couples TRBV28 to TRBJ1-5; D may be TRBD1 (5 bases). CDR1 is MDHEN and CDR2 is SYDVKM in the germline V gene. V was shortened by 6 bases and J by 5 bases, with 14 bases between the two germline ends. CDR3 length: 14 residues. The CDR3 loop reads CASRGLRPDQPQHF. Written as DNA, the CDR3 is TGTGCCAGCAGGGGACTGAGGCCGGATCAGCCCCAGCATTTT.

V is TRBV4-3 and J is TRBJ2-5, with D hard to call. This CDR3 spans 16 amino acids. Germline assignment: CDR1 LGHNA and CDR2 YSLEER. The V end lost 0 bases, the J end lost 5 bases, and 16 bases lay between the germline ends. CDR3 in amino acids: CASSQDRGLTMETQYF. The CDR3 DNA reads as TGCGCCAGCAGCCAAGATCGTGGCCTCACGATGGAGACCCAGTACTTC.

V is TRBV6-1 and J is TRBJ1-5; 8 nucleotides agree with TRBD1. The germline gives CDR1 MNHNS, CDR2 SASEGT. The CDR3 totals 14 residues. With 5 bases clipped from V and 9 bases from J, the junction kept 9 bases outside the gene matches. CDR3 sequence: CASSTDRGKRPQHF. CDR3 coding DNA: TGTGCCAGCAGTACCGACAGGGGTAAGCGGCCCCAGCATTTT.

The chain joins TRBV11-3 to TRBJ2-6; D perhaps matches TRBD1 (6 bases). The V and J ends lost 5 bases and 0 bases respectively, with 8 bases between them. Germline lookup yields CDR1 SGHNT and CDR2 YENEEA. The CDR3 loop spans 15 amino acids. Here the CDR3 reads CASSKQGSGANVLTF. The CDR3, as DNA: TGTGCCAGCAGCAAACAGGGCTCTGGGGCCAACGTCCTGACTTTC.

As DNA, the CDR3 is TGTGCCAGCAGGAGTCTCTACTATGGCTACACCTTC. Translation: CASRSLYYGYTF. The chain links TRBV27 to TRBJ1-2, with D uncertain. With 6 bases removed from V and 3 bases from J, the gap between germline ends came to 8 bases. CDR1 and CDR2 (germline): MNHEY, SMNVEV (reference sequence). CDR3 size: 12 residues.